A single count supports the clone carrying this TCR beta chain. Its antigen is not known. The data were taken from a study of shared clonotypes between healthy human individuals. Regarding the study as a whole: Naive subsets, compared against memory subsets, generally had larger estimated richness values.

Assay: immunoSEQ multiplex PCR; the TCRdb copy retains only in-frame clones and omits some. Of fewer than 3 million clones in the sample, around 93% are singletons; the top ten hold around 0.4%. In germline, CDR1 is WNHNN, CDR2 SYGVQD (reference sequence). V shed 3 bases and J 6 bases; nucleotides not matched to a gene: 4. The CDR3 covers 14 residues. A CD45RA+ naive subset and a CD45RA-negative memory subset were split from CD4+ cells. Sequenced: naive CD4+ T cells from PBMCs. The subset here: CD45RA+ positively selected. This TCR was sampled from a man younger than 35 in good health. Some clones in this sample may be carry-over from other donors' samples. The V call is TRBV10-1, the J call TRBJ2-7, with 11 positions matching TRBD1. This CDR3 reads CASSERTGGVEQYF. The CDR3 DNA reads as TGCGCCAGCAGTGAAAGGACAGGGGGCGTCGAGCAGTACTTC.